A single sample gave rise to the 31 T cell receptor beta chains below, sequenced in a study of cytomegalovirus exposure and HLA in healthy donors. The PCR made use of 60 Vbeta and 13 Jbeta primers. TCRdb keeps only in-frame clones here, not all; method: immunoSEQ multiplex PCR. The sample includes 150,000 or so clones, roughly 80% of them seen just once. Sample: PBMCs. These receptors came from a man aged 25 to 45 in good health and CMV-seronegative.

Of note for this clone: One end of the junction varies from germline; a read error may be responsible. The CDR3 loop is CASSRDSSQETQYF. CDR3 sequence (DNA): TGTGCTAGCAGTCGGGACAGCAGCCAAGAGACCCAGTACTTC. The gene calls are TRBV7-7 and TRBJ2-5; 7 bases are a match to TRBD1. Per germline, CDR1 SSHAT and CDR2 FNYEAQ (reference sequence). CDR3 length: 14 amino acids.

The chain employs TRBV5-6 and TRBJ2-5; weak D call: TRBD2 (5 bases). The DNA end is a closer match to TRBJ2-7, so the J assignment may be wrong. Germline V gene data show CDR1 as SGHDT and CDR2 as YYEEEE. The CDR3 spans 12 residues. The CDR3 protein is CASSYGDYEQYF. The CDR3 bases are TGTGCCAGCAGCTACGGGGATTACGAGCAGTACTTC.

The gene calls are TRBV7-7 and TRBJ2-5; D tentatively fits TRBD1 or TRBD2 (6 bases each). Per the germline V gene, CDR1 is SSHAT and CDR2 is FNYEAQ (reference sequence). The CDR3 loop spans 15 amino acids. CDR3 DNA: TGTGCTAGCGGCTCTTCCGACAGGAATCAAGAGACCCAGTACTTC. It encodes CASGSSDRNQETQYF.

Only one count was recorded for this clone. This chain joins TRBV4-3 and TRBJ2-6; 10 bases are a match to TRBD2. The CDR3 covers 20 residues. Germline V gives CDR1 LGHNA, CDR2 YSLEER. Trimming removed 0 bases from V and 4 bases from J; junction bases left unmatched: 12. CDR3 DNA: TGCGCCAGCAGCCAAGATCGGGGGCTAGCGGGAGATTCGGGGGCCAACGTCCTGACTTTC. It is translated as CASSQDRGLAGDSGANVLTF.

This clone came up a few times. This chain connects TRBV7-9 to TRBJ1-2; the D gene is possibly TRBD1 (6 bases). CDR3 length: 16 residues. Trimming pared 1 base from V and 6 bases from J, leaving 18 bases between. In germline, CDR1 is SEHNR, CDR2 FQNEAQ (reference sequence). CDR3 nucleotides: TGTGCCAGCAGCTTAGAATTGGGCAGGGGAGCTGATGGCTACACCTTC. Translating it yields CASSLELGRGADGYTF.

The sample holds a few counts of this clone. J is TRBJ2-5 and V is TRBV30; weak D call: TRBD2 (5 bases). The germline V gene has CDR1 GTSNPN and CDR2 SVGIG (reference sequence). The germline V and J ends were trimmed by 2 bases and 5 bases, with 9 bases remaining between them. The CDR3 covers 12 residues. The CDR3 reads CAWSTREETQYF. In DNA, the CDR3 is TGTGCCTGGAGTACTAGGGAGGAGACCCAGTACTTC.

The CDR3 is CASSVESTVAGEQYF. CDR3 sequence (DNA): TGTGCCAGCAGCGTAGAGTCGACTGTGGCGGGCGAGCAGTACTTC. This chain uses TRBV9 with TRBJ2-7; D is perhaps TRBD2 (5 bases). The germline CDR1 and CDR2 sequences are SGDLS and YYNGEE. CDR3 size: 15 residues. V was cut by 0 bases and J by 6 bases, with 16 bases left in between.

The genes are TRBV2 and TRBJ1-2; 7 bases are shared with TRBD1. The CDR3 is 12 amino acids. The V gene's germline CDR1 is SNHLY and CDR2 FYNNEI. J gave up 6 bases and V 8 bases, and 6 bases lay outside the gene matches. The CDR3 coding sequence is TGTGCCAGCTTCACAGGGGCCAATGGCTACACCTTC. Translated: CASFTGANGYTF.

The chain is built from TRBV13 and TRBJ1-2, with 9 bases identical to TRBD1. The germline V gene has CDR1 PRHDT and CDR2 FYEKMQ (reference sequence). The ends lost 5 bases at V and 8 bases at J; junction bases unmatched: 3. CDR3 length: 12 amino acids. The CDR3 protein is CASSGDRDGYTF. The CDR3 DNA sequence: TGTGCCAGCAGCGGGGACAGGGACGGCTACACCTTC.

The chain employs TRBV7-9 and TRBJ2-5; 10 positions agree with TRBD1. The J call may be mistaken, given a closer DNA end match to TRBJ2-7. Germline CDR1 reads SEHNR; CDR2 reads FQNEAQ (reference sequence). The CDR3 runs 14 residues. The CDR3 sequence: CASSATGGQYEQYF. The DNA of the CDR3 is TGTGCCAGCAGCGCGACAGGGGGCCAGTACGAGCAGTACTTC.

The J gene is TRBJ2-7, the V gene TRBV5-8, with D unresolved. V lost 0 bases, J lost 2 bases, and 6 bases lay in between. Germline CDR1 and CDR2: SGHTS and YDEGEE. CDR3 length: 13 residues. CDR3 loop: CASSLAQAYEQYF. In DNA form, the CDR3 reads TGTGCCAGCAGCTTGGCGCAGGCCTACGAGCAGTACTTC.

Comments on this clone: The identical CDR3 is also encoded by other nucleotide sequences in the sample. The genes are TRBV5-1 and TRBJ2-3; TRBD1 agrees at 9 bases. J was trimmed by 4 bases and V by 0 bases; bases with no gene match: 6. Germline V gene data show CDR1 as SGHRS and CDR2 as YFSETQ. The CDR3 is 16 residues long. CDR3 region: CASSLGEQGAADTQYF. The CDR3 DNA reads as TGCGCCAGCAGCTTGGGGGAACAGGGGGCCGCAGATACGCAGTATTTT.

This clone was detected a few times. The genes are TRBV7-9 and TRBJ2-1; TRBD1 agrees at 7 bases. Looked up from germline, CDR1 is SEHNR and CDR2 is FQNEAQ (reference sequence). The CDR3 spans 16 residues. J lost 4 bases, V lost 0 bases, and 6 bases had no gene match. The CDR3 DNA reads as TGTGCCAGCAGCTTAGCCGGGACAGCGGTTTACAATGAGCAGTTCTTC. Amino acids: CASSLAGTAVYNEQFF.

The chain couples TRBV5-4 to TRBJ2-1, with 10 bases identical to TRBD1. Germline CDR1 reads SGHNT; CDR2 reads YYREEE (reference sequence). The CDR3 covers 16 residues. With V trimmed by 2 bases and J by 4 bases, 6 bases remained unmatched. The CDR3 spells CASSFGGTGAYNEQFF. The CDR3 DNA reads TGTGCCAGCAGCTTTGGGGGGACAGGGGCATACAATGAGCAGTTCTTC.

This chain joins TRBV10-1 and TRBJ1-6; TRBD1 matches 10 bases. CDR3 length equals 14 residues. Germline loops: CDR1 WNHNN, CDR2 SYGVQD (reference sequence). J lost 5 bases, V lost 7 bases, and 2 bases had no gene match. The CDR3 region has the DNA TGCGCCAGCATCGGACAGGGGGATAATTCACCCCTCCACTTT. The encoded protein is CASIGQGDNSPLHF.

The count of this clone is one. The rearrangement uses TRBV11-2 and TRBJ2-6; D remains ambiguous. The length of the CDR3 is 19 residues. Germline lookup yields CDR1 SGHAT and CDR2 FQNNGV. V lost 3 bases and J 1 base, leaving 19 bases between the germline ends. In DNA, the CDR3 is TGTGCCAGCAGCTTTCCGACGGCGTACGCACAGTCTGGGGCCAACGTCCTGACTTTC. It translates to CASSFPTAYAQSGANVLTF.

The rearrangement uses TRBV4-1 and TRBJ1-3; perhaps TRBD1 as D (5 bases). The CDR3 spans 16 residues. V was cut by 0 bases and J by 5 bases, with 14 bases left in between. The V gene's germline CDR1 is MGHRA and CDR2 YSYEKL. CDR3 sequence reads: CASSQETGGPRNTIYF. CDR3 bases: TGCGCCAGCAGCCAAGAAACCGGGGGACCGAGAAACACCATATATTTT.

J is TRBJ2-1 and V is TRBV5-1; TRBD2 matches at 12 bases. Germline V lookup: CDR1 SGHRS, CDR2 YFSETQ. V lost 4 bases and J lost 4; bases outside the gene matches: 3. The CDR3 extends over 15 amino acids. CDR3 in amino acids: CASSPLAGGYNEQFF. The CDR3 nucleotides read TGCGCCAGCAGCCCGCTAGCGGGGGGGTACAATGAGCAGTTCTTC. Filled out from reference TRBV5-1 and TRBJ2-1, the complete variable domain reads KAGVTQTPRYLIKTRGQQVTLSCSPISGHRSVSWYQQTPGQGLQFLFEYFSETQRNKGNFPGRFSGRQFSNSRSEMNVSTLELGDSALYLCASSPLAGGYNEQFFGPGTRLTVL.

The CDR3 loop reads CASSMTGGTYEQYF. The CDR3 DNA follows: TGCGCCAGCAGCATGACCGGGGGGACCTACGAGCAGTACTTC. J is TRBJ2-7 and V is TRBV5-1; the match to TRBD2 covers 7 bases. Germline CDR1 is SGHRS and CDR2 is YFSETQ. The CDR3 is 14 amino acids. The junction had 6 bases not matched to a gene; V was cut back by 4 bases and J by 2 bases.

This clone was found many times. The chain combines TRBV28 with TRBJ1-1; TRBD1 might be the D (6 bases). The CDR3 loop spans 15 amino acids. Trimming removed 5 bases from V and 1 base from J, with 14 bases in between. Germline V gives CDR1 MDHEN, CDR2 SYDVKM. The CDR3: CASSPGAGANTEAFF. The CDR3, as DNA: TGTGCCAGCAGTCCTGGAGCAGGGGCGAACACTGAAGCTTTCTTT.

This clone was counted a few times. V gene TRBV5-1 combines with J gene TRBJ1-1; TRBD1 matches 7 bases. Germline values: CDR1 SGHRS, CDR2 YFSETQ. CDR3 size: 16 residues. Trimming at V came to 2 bases and at J to 4 bases, leaving 11 bases not matched to a gene. CDR3 DNA: TGCGCCAGCAGCTTATGCAAGACAGGGTCTTGCACTGAAGCTTTCTTT. Its translation is CASSLCKTGSCTEAFF.

This clone was found a few times. The chain uses TRBV18 and TRBJ2-7; 8 nucleotides agree with TRBD1. V shed 6 bases, J shed 1 base, and the junction held 2 bases outside the gene matches. Germline V CDR1 and CDR2: KGHSH, LQKENI. The CDR3 loop spans 13 amino acids. The CDR3 DNA reads as TGTGCCAGCTCGGACAGGGAGTCCTACGAGCAGTACTTC. The encoded protein is CASSDRESYEQYF.

The chain combines TRBV19 with TRBJ1-2, with 9 bases fitting TRBD1. Trimming removed 5 bases from V and 4 bases from J; junction bases left unmatched: 8. The CDR3 is made up of 15 amino acids. Germline values: CDR1 LNHDA, CDR2 SQIVND (reference sequence). In DNA form, the CDR3 reads TGTGCCAGTAGTGATACAGGGGGCTCAAGCTATGGCTACACCTTC. Translation gives CASSDTGGSSYGYTF.

J is TRBJ2-3 and V is TRBV5-6; 8 bases match TRBD1. Germline lookup yields CDR1 SGHDT and CDR2 YYEEEE. The CDR3 totals 14 residues. V dropped 2 bases and J dropped 5; count of bases not matched to a gene: 4. The CDR3 sequence is CASSFGQGRDTQYF. The CDR3, as DNA: TGTGCCAGCAGCTTCGGACAGGGAAGAGATACGCAGTATTTT.

This clone was seen a single time. The chain combines TRBV7-2 with TRBJ2-7; 7 nucleotides agree with TRBD2. Trimming at V came to 4 bases and at J to 0 bases, leaving 6 bases not matched to a gene. The length of the CDR3 is 15 residues. The germline V gene has CDR1 SGHTA and CDR2 FQGNSA. The CDR3 coding sequence is TGTGCCAGCAGCTCGGATAGCGGGTACTCCTACGAGCAGTACTTC. Translated, it gives CASSSDSGYSYEQYF. The full variable domain, completed using reference TRBV7-2 and TRBJ2-7, is GAGVSQSPSNKVTEKGKDVELRCDPISGHTALYWYRQSLGQGLEFLIYFQGNSAPDKSGLPSDRFSAERTGGSVSTLTIQRTQQEDSAVYLCASSSDSGYSYEQYFGPGTRLTVT.

The sample holds a few counts of this clone. The chain joins TRBV27 to TRBJ2-5; 8 positions agree with TRBD1. V trimming: 3 bases; J trimming: 2 bases; junction bases outside the gene matches: 8. The V gene's germline CDR1 is MNHEY and CDR2 SMNVEV (reference sequence). The CDR3 sequence is 16 residues long. The CDR3 spells CASSLNRGIKQETQYF. The CDR3 bases are TGTGCCAGCAGTTTGAACAGGGGGATCAAACAAGAGACCCAGTACTTC.

The V and J genes are TRBV28 and TRBJ1-4; TRBD1 is a possible D gene (5 bases). Per germline, CDR1 MDHEN and CDR2 SYDVKM. The CDR3 spans 14 residues. V was pared by 2 bases and J by 8 bases, with 12 bases between. The CDR3 coding sequence is TGTGCCAGCAGTTTAAGCAGGGTCTGGGAAAAACTGTTTTTT. It translates to CASSLSRVWEKLFF.

This sequence joins TRBV11-2 and TRBJ1-3; possibly TRBD1 for D (5 bases). The CDR3 has 15 residues. The germline CDR1 and CDR2 sequences are SGHAT and FQNNGV. The V and J ends lost 4 bases and 0 bases respectively, with 10 bases between them. CDR3 sequence reads: CASSSHRSSGNTIYF. CDR3 coding DNA: TGTGCCAGCAGCTCTCACAGGAGCTCTGGAAACACCATATATTTT.

This clone was detected a few times. The J gene is TRBJ2-7, the V gene TRBV4-3; 11 bases line up with TRBD2. Per the germline V gene, CDR1 is LGHNA and CDR2 is YSLEER. The CDR3 extends over 15 amino acids. V lost 0 bases, J lost 6 bases, and 4 bases stayed unmatched. This chain's CDR3 is CASSQDPLAGGEQYF. The CDR3 DNA is TGCGCCAGCAGCCAAGATCCCCTAGCGGGAGGCGAGCAGTACTTC.

The V gene is TRBV19, the J gene TRBJ2-5, with a weak D call TRBD2 (6 bases). This CDR3 spans 14 amino acids. Germline CDR1 and CDR2: LNHDA and SQIVND (reference sequence). With 3 bases removed from V and 2 bases from J, the gap between germline ends came to 10 bases. This CDR3 is CASSIASVQETQYF. The CDR3 DNA reads TGTGCCAGTAGTATTGCTAGCGTGCAAGAGACCCAGTACTTC.

CDR3 residues: CASRRDSGGVNTGELFF. In DNA, the CDR3 is TGCGCCAGCAGGCGAGACAGCGGGGGAGTAAACACCGGGGAGCTGTTTTTT. V gene TRBV5-1 combines with J gene TRBJ2-2, with TRBD2 matching 8 bases. The trim removed 5 bases at V and 2 bases at J, leaving 11 bases unmatched. The germline gives CDR1 SGHRS, CDR2 YFSETQ. There are 17 residues in the CDR3.